Below are 3 T cell receptor beta chains sequenced from a single sample in a study of T cell responses to AZD1222 COVID-19 vaccine. The repertoire was sequenced with immunoSEQ multiplex PCR; TCRdb's copy has only in-frame clones and lacks some. The sample records around 150,000 clones, 85% to 90% being singletons. This specimen was peripheral blood, taken on day 0 of AZD1222 vaccination. These TCRs come from an adult in good health.

The J gene is TRBJ2-7, the V gene TRBV7-9; a weak D match, TRBD1 (6 bases). V was trimmed by 2 bases and J by 5 bases, leaving 16 bases between them. The CDR3 is made up of 15 amino acids. The germline gives CDR1 SEHNR, CDR2 FQNEAQ (reference sequence). The CDR3 reads CASSLRRGPSDEQYF. CDR3 sequence (DNA): TGTGCCAGCAGCTTACGCAGGGGCCCTTCCGACGAGCAGTACTTC.

The V call is TRBV3-1 (or the pseudogene TRBV3-2), the J call TRBJ2-2, with 12 bases lining up with TRBD2. This CDR3 is 17 amino acids long. Germline V lookup: CDR1 LGHDT, CDR2 YNNKEL (reference sequence). V trimming: 4 bases; J trimming: 4 bases; junction bases outside the gene matches: 7. In DNA form, the CDR3 reads TGTGCCAGCAGCCCCTACCCTAGCGGGGGGGCCACCGGGGAGCTGTTTTTT. Encoded protein: CASSPYPSGGATGELFF.

For the CDR3, the DNA is TGCACCAGCAGCCAAGAACTAACCCCGTTGAACGAGCAGTACTTC. It codes for CTSSQELTPLNEQYF. This rearrangement joins TRBV1 to TRBJ2-7; the tabulated D call, TRBD2, remains unverified against the DNA. TRBV1 is designated a pseudogene. There are 15 residues in the CDR3.